This T cell receptor beta chain was captured by sequencing in a study of beta chain features in type 1 diabetes (dated by TCRdb to the late 2010s). For the study in its entirety: Mean age, gender distribution, total cell number and subset yield were not different between patients and healthy donors. In the study, TCRB repertoires of sorted circulating CD4+ T cell subsets from recently diagnosed type 1 diabetes patients were compared with those of matched healthy donors. Regulatory and stem cell-like memory subsets were isolated from only 8 patients and about 8 healthy donors, whereas naive and central memory subsets came from all 28 donors. A total of some 110 million sorted cells were examined across all samples, and a strong correlation was observed between cell number per subset and RNA yield.

Each donor gave one peripheral blood draw, averaging about 120 mL, which was collected into heparinised tubes. Naive, central memory, regulatory and stem cell-like memory CD4+ T cells were sorted on a BD FACSAria II using a panel including CD45RO, CCR7, CD25, CD127, CD95 and CD27. All sorted populations exceeded 95% purity. PBMCs were isolated right away by Lymphoprep density gradient centrifugation and were stained directly, without culture. Samples were stained and sorted in pairs, with one healthy donor and one patient per experiment, so that batch effects were minimized. All of the isolated RNA was reverse transcribed with the High Capacity cDNA Reverse Transcription Kit, so expressed TCRB transcripts were sequenced. Deep immunoSEQ sequencing was performed on naive, central memory and regulatory T cell samples, with an average of roughly 3.6 million total reads per sample. Sorted cells were lysed in RLT buffer and RNA was extracted with DNase-treated RNeasy Micro or Mini kits, depending on cell number. Each cell subset was processed on its own to prevent cross-contamination, while patient and healthy donor samples were processed together. The immunoSEQ multiplex PCR was used to amplify TCRB sequences from cDNA, yielding 87-bp fragments that span the CDR3 region. Sequencing of the amplicons was done on the Illumina HiSeq platform. In the paper's pipeline: PCR bias was computationally corrected using synthetic template baselines, reads within Hamming distance 2 were collapsed, and singletons that could not be merged were discarded. Reads were aligned against IMGT to assign V, D and J genes, CDR3 length and insertions or deletions at six rearrangement sites. Within each subset, clonotype counts were normalized to sorted cell number, after which true diversity and Gini coefficients were computed with the tcR R package. Repertoire sharing was quantified using the overlap coefficient calculated on TCRB nucleotide sequences. Out-of-frame TCRB sequences from naive cells were analyzed as a proxy for the pre-selection repertoire. Entries here come from immuneACCESS through TCRdb and include only in-frame sequences with V and J called. Some clones fail to appear in such tables; in the studies checked, an unresolved V gene covers under half of the shortfall, and the cause of the remainder is unknown. The D gene and trimming were derived from the DNA, and the V and J assignments and clone size from that table. In this sample the table shows about 900,000 clones, under 20% of which occur a single time. Around 0.02% of the sample rests with the top ten.

The V and J ends are trimmed by 6 bases and 0 bases, leaving 10 bases between them. Per the germline V gene, MNHEY is the CDR1 and SVGAGI is the CDR2. The CDR3 measures 14 amino acids from cysteine to phenylalanine. Of all the DNA, just the CDR3 is kept, 42 bases in frame from base 1. Paper-wide results and their limitations: Shorter templates might have been favored by PCR, but patient and control samples were amplified and corrected together, so both groups would have been affected equally by any skew. Type 1 diabetes patients showed a moderate but significant shortening of TCRB CDR3 length in all four CD4+ subsets. Patients with type 1 diabetes made fewer insertions and deleted more nucleotides at VDJ recombination sites, implying thymic rearrangement abnormalities. HLA sub-analyses involved small numbers of individuals, so any influence of HLA type on TCRB rearrangement remained unresolved. Naive, central memory and regulatory TCRB repertoires appeared to be more alike among patients than among healthy donors. Because cDNA was sequenced instead of genomic DNA, activated cells with high expression could be over-represented, although the groups did not differ in activation or CD3 levels.

To note about this clone: This receptor's antigen is unknown. Base qualities are not provided; no much larger clone lies one nucleotide away.

The origin of this receptor is a woman under 30 in good health. The source material was naive CD4+ T cells from blood. The cell subset or site tag for this specimen amounts to: true naive CD4+ T cells. The sequence is built from TRBV6-5 and TRBJ2-3; no D gene call is confident. The DNA sequence follows: TGTGCCAGCAGGCGACAACCTAGCACAGATACGCAGTATTTT. This translates into CASRRQPSTDTQYF.